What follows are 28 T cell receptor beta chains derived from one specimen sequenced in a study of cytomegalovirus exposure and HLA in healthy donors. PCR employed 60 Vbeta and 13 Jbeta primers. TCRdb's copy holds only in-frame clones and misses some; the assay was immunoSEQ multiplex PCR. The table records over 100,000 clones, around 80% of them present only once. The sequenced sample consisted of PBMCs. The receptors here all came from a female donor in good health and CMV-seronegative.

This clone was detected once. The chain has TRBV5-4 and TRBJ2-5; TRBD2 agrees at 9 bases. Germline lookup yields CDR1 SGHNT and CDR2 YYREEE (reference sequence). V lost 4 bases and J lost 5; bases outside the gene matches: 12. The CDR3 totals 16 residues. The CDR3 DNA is TGTGCCAGCAGCCGAGGGCTAGCGGGGCTTGGGGAGACCCAGTACTTC. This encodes CASSRGLAGLGETQYF.

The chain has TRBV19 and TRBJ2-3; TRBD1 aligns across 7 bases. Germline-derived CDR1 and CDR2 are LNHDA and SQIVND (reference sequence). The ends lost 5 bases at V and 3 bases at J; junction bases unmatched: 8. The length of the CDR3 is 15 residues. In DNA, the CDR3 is TGTGCCAGTAGTGAGATAGGGGGCATAACAGATACGCAGTATTTT. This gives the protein CASSEIGGITDTQYF.

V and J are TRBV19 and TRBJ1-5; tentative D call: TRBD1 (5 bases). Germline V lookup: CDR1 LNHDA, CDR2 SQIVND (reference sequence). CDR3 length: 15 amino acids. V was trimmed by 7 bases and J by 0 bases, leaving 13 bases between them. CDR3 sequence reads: CASTSGLYSNQPQHF. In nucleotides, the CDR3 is TGTGCCAGTACCTCGGGACTTTATAGCAATCAGCCCCAGCATTTT. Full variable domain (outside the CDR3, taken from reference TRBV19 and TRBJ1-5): DGGITQSPKYLFRKEGQNVTLSCEQNLNHDAMYWYRQDPGQGLRLIYYSQIVNDFQKGDIAEGYSVSREKKESFPLTVTSAQKNPTAFYLCASTSGLYSNQPQHFGDGTRLSIL.

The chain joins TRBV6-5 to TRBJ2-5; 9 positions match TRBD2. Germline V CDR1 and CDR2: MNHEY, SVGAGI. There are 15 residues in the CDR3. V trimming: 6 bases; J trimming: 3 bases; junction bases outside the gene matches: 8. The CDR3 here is CASRIALAGEETQYF. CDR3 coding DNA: TGTGCCAGCAGGATCGCCTTAGCGGGGGAAGAGACCCAGTACTTC.

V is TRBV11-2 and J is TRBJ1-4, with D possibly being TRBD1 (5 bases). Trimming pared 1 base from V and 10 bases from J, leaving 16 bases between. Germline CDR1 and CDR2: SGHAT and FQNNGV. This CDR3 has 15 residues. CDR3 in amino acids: CASSLVGGGLGKLFF. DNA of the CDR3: TGTGCCAGCAGCTTAGTAGGTGGGGGGTTGGGAAAACTGTTTTTT. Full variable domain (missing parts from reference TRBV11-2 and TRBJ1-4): EAGVAQSPRYKIIEKRQSVAFWCNPISGHATLYWYQQILGQGPKLLIQFQNNGVVDDSQLPKDRFSAERLKGVDSTLKIQPAKLEDSAVYLCASSLVGGGLGKLFFGSGTQLSVL.

Written as DNA, the CDR3 is TGTGCCAGCAGCTTCGGGACAACAGATACGCAGTATTTT. As protein: CASSFGTTDTQYF. The chain is built from TRBV7-3 and TRBJ2-3; D is possibly TRBD1 (6 bases). V lost 3 bases and J 3 bases, leaving 7 bases between the germline ends. Germline V gene sequence: CDR1 SGHTA, CDR2 FQGTGA. This CDR3 region has 13 residues.

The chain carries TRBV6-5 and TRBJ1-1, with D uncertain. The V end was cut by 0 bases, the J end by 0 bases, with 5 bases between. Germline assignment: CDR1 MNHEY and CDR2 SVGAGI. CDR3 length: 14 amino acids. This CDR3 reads CASSYSSMNTEAFF. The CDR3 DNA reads TGTGCCAGCAGTTACTCCTCTATGAACACTGAAGCTTTCTTT.

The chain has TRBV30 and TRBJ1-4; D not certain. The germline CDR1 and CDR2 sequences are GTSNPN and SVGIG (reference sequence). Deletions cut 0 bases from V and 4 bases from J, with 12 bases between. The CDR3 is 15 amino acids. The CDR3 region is CAWSVGTPGNEKLFF. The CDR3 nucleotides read TGTGCCTGGAGTGTAGGTACACCGGGTAATGAAAAACTGTTTTTT. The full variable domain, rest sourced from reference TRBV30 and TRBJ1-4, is SQTIHQWPATLVQPVGSPLSLECTVEGTSNPNLYWYRQAAGRGLQLLFYSVGIGQISSEVPQNLSASRPQDRQFILSSKKLLLSDSGFYLCAWSVGTPGNEKLFFGSGTQLSVL.

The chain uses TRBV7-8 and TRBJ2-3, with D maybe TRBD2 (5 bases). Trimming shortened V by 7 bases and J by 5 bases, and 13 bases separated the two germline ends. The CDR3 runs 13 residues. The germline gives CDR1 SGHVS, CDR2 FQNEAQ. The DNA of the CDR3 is TGTGCCAGCAACGCGGCGGGTCAAGATACGCAGTATTTT. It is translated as CASNAAGQDTQYF.

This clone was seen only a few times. The CDR3 sequence: CASSQHRGGYGYTF. CDR3 sequence (DNA): TGTGCCAGCAGCCAACACAGGGGAGGTTATGGCTACACCTTC. The chain recombines TRBV5-4 with TRBJ1-2; 7 nucleotides match TRBD1. CDR3 length: 14 residues. The V segment lost 4 bases and the J segment 5 bases; nucleotides outside the gene matches: 8. The V gene's germline CDR1 is SGHNT and CDR2 YYREEE (reference sequence).

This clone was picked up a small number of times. CDR3 region: CASREGLAEYF. The DNA for the CDR3 is TGTGCCAGCAGAGAGGGACTAGCGGAGTACTTC. The V call is TRBV6-1, the J call TRBJ2-4; TRBD2 matches at 11 bases. This CDR3 contains 11 residues. The germline gives CDR1 MNHNS, CDR2 SASEGT. Germline trimming cut 6 bases from V and 14 bases from J; bases unmatched to any gene: 3.

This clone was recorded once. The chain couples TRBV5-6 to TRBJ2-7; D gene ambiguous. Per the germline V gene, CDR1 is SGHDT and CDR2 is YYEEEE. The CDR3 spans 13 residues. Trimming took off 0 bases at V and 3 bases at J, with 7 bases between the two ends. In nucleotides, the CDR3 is TGTGCCAGCAGCTTGGTCACAGACTACGAGCAGTACTTC. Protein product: CASSLVTDYEQYF.

This chain's CDR3 is CTSSQEGGFATGELFF. In DNA form, the CDR3 reads TGCACCAGCAGCCAAGAAGGAGGGTTCGCCACCGGGGAGCTGTTTTTT. The chain has TRBV1 and TRBJ2-2; the table's TRBD2 call for D was not verified on the DNA. TRBV1 is listed as a pseudogene. This CDR3 is 16 amino acids long.

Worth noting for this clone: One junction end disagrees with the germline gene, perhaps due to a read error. The CDR3 DNA follows: TGTGGCGGGTGGAAGATGGTGGTCCAGGAGAACACTGAAGCTTTCTTT. It specifies CGGWKMVVQENTEAFF. V and J are TRBV29-1 and TRBJ1-1, with D uncertain. Germline values: CDR1 SQVTM, CDR2 ANQGSEA. The CDR3 is 16 amino acids.

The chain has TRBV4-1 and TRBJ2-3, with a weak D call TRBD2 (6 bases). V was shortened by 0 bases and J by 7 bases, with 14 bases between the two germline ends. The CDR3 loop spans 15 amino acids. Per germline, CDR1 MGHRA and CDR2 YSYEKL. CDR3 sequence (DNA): TGCGCCAGCAGCCAAGAGGGGGGACGCTCATATACGCAGTATTTT. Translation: CASSQEGGRSYTQYF.

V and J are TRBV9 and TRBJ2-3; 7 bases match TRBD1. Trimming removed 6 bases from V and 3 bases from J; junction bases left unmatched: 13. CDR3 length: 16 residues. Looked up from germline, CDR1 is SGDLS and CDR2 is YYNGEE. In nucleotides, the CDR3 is TGTGCCAGCAACCCAATAGGACAGGTCCATACAGATACGCAGTATTTT. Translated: CASNPIGQVHTDTQYF. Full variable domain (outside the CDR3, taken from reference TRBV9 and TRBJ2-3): DSGVTQTPKHLITATGQRVTLRCSPRSGDLSVYWYQQSLDQGLQFLIQYYNGEERAKGNILERFSAQQFPDLHSELNLSSLELGDSALYFCASNPIGQVHTDTQYFGPGTRLTVL.

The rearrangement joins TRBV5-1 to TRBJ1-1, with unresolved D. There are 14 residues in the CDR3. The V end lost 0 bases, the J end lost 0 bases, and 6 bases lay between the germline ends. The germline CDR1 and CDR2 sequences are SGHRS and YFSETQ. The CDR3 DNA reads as TGCGCCAGCAGCTTGGAGCGTTTGAACACTGAAGCTTTCTTT. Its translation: CASSLERLNTEAFF.

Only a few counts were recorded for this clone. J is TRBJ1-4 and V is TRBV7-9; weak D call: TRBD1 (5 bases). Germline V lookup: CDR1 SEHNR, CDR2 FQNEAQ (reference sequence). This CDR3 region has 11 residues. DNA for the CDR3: TGTGCTGGGGGGGAGCATGAAAAACTGTTTTTT. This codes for CAGGEHEKLFF.

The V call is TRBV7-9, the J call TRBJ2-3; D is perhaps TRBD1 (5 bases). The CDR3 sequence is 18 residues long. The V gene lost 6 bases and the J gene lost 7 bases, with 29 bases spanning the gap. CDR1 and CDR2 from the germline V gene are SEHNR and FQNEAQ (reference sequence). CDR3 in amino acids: CASSSTGDFVGARNTQYF. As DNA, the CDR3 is TGTGCCAGCAGTTCGACTGGTGATTTCGTAGGGGCCCGGAATACGCAGTATTTT.

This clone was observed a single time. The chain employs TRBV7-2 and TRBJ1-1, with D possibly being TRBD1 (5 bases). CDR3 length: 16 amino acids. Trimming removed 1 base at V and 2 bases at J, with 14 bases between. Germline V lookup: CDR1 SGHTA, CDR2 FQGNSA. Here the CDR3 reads CASSLVRGLRNTEAFF. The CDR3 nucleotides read TGTGCCAGCAGCTTAGTAAGGGGTCTTCGTAACACTGAAGCTTTCTTT.

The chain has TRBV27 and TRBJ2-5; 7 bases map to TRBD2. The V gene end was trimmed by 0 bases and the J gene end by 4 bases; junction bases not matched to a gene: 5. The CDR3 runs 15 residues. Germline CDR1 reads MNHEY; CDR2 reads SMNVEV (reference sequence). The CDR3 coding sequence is TGTGCCAGCAGTTTATCCCCGGGGGGATCAGAGACCCAGTACTTC. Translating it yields CASSLSPGGSETQYF.

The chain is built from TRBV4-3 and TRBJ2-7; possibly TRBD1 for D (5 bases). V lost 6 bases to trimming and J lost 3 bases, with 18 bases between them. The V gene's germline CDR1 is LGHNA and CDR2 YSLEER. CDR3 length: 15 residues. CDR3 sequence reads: CASRQPTLTVYEQYF. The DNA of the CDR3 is TGCGCCAGCAGGCAACCGACACTGACAGTCTACGAGCAGTACTTC.

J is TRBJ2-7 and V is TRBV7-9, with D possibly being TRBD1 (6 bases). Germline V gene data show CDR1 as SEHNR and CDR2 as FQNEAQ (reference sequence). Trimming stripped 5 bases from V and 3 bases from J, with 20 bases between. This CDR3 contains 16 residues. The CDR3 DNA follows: TGTGCCAGCAGCCTTGGCCGGGACAAAGCCGACTACGAGCAGTACTTC. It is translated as CASSLGRDKADYEQYF.

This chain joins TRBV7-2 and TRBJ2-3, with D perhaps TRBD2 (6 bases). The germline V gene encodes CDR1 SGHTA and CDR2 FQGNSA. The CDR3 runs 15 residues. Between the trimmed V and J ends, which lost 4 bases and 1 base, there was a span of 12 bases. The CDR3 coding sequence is TGTGCCAGCAGCTGGGGGGTGGGTGGCACAGATACGCAGTATTTT. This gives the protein CASSWGVGGTDTQYF.

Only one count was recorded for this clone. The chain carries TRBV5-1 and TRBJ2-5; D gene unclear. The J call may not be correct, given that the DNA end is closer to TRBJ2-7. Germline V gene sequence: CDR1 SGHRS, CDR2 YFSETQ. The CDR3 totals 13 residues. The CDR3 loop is CASSLAWSYEQYF. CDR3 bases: TGCGCCAGCAGCTTGGCCTGGAGCTACGAGCAGTACTTC.

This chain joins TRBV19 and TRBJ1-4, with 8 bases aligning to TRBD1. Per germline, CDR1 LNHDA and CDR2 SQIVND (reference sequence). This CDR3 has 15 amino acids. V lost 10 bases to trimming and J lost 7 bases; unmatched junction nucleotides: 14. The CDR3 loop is CAIVLGQGTGEKLFF. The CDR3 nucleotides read TGTGCCATAGTTCTCGGACAGGGAACGGGTGAAAAACTGTTTTTT. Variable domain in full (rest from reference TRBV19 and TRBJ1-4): DGGITQSPKYLFRKEGQNVTLSCEQNLNHDAMYWYRQDPGQGLRLIYYSQIVNDFQKGDIAEGYSVSREKKESFPLTVTSAQKNPTAFYLCAIVLGQGTGEKLFFGSGTQLSVL.

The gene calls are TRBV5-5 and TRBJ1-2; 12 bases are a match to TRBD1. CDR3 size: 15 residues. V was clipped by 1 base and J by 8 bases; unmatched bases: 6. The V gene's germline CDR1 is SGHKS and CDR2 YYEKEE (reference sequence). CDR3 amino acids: CASSLKGTGGGGYTF. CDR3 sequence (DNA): TGTGCCAGCAGCTTGAAAGGGACAGGGGGCGGAGGCTACACCTTC.

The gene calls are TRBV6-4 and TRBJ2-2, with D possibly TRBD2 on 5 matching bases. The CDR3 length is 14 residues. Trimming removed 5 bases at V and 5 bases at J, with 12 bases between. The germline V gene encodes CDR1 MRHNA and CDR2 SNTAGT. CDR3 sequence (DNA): TGTGCCAGCAGTCGCGAGGGCTCGACCGGGGAGCTGTTTTTT. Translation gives CASSREGSTGELFF.